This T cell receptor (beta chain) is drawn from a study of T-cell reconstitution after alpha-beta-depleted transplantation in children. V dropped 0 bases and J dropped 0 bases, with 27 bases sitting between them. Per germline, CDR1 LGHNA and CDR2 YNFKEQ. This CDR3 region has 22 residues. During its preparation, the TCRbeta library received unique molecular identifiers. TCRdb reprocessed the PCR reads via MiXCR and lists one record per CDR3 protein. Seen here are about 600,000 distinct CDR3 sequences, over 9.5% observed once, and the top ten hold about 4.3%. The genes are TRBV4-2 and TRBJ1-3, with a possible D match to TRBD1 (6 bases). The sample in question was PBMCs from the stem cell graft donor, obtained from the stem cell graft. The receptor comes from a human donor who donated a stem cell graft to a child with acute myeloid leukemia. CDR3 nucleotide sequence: TGTGCCAGCAGCCAAGACGGGGGCCAACTATTAGGGGTCTCGAACTCTGGAAACACCATATATTTT. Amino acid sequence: CASSQDGGQLLGVSNSGNTIYF.